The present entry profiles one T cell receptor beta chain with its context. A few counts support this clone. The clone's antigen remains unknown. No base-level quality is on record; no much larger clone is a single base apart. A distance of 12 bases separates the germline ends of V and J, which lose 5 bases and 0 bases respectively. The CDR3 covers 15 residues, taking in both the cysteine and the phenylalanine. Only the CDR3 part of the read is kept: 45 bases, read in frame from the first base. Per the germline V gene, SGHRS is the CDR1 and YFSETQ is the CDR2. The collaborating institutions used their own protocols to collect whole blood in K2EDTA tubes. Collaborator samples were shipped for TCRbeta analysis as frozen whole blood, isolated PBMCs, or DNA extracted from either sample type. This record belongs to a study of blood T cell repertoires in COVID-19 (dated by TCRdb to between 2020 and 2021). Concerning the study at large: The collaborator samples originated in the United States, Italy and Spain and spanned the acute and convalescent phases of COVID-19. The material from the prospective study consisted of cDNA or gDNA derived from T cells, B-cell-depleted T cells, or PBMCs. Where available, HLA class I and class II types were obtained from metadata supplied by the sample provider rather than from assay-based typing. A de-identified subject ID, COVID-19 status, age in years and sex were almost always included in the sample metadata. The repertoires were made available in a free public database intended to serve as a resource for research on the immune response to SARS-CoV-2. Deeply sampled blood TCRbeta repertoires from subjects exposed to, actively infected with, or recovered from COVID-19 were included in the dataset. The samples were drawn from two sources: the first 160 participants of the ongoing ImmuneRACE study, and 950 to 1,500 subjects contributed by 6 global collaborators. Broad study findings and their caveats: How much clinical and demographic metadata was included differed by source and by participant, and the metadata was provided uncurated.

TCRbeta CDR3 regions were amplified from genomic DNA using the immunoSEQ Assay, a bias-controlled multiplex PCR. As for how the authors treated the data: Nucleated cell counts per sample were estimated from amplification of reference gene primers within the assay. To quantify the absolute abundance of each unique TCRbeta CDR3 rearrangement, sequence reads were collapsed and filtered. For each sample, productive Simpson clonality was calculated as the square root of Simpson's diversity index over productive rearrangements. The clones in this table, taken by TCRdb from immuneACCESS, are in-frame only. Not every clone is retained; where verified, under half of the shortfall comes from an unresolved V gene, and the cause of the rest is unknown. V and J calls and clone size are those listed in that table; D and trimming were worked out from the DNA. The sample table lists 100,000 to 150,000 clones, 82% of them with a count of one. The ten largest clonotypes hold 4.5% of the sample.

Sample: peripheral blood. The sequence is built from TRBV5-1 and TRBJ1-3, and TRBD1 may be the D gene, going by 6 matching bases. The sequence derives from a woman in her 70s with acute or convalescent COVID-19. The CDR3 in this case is CASRAQGHSGNTIYF. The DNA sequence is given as TGCGCCAGCAGGGCTCAGGGGCACTCTGGAAACACCATATATTTT. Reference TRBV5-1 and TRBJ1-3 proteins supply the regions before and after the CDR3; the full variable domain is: KAGVTQTPRYLIKTRGQQVTLSCSPISGHRSVSWYQQTPGQGLQFLFEYFSETQRNKGNFPGRFSGRQFSNSRSEMNVSTLELGDSALYLCASRAQGHSGNTIYFGEGSWLTVV.